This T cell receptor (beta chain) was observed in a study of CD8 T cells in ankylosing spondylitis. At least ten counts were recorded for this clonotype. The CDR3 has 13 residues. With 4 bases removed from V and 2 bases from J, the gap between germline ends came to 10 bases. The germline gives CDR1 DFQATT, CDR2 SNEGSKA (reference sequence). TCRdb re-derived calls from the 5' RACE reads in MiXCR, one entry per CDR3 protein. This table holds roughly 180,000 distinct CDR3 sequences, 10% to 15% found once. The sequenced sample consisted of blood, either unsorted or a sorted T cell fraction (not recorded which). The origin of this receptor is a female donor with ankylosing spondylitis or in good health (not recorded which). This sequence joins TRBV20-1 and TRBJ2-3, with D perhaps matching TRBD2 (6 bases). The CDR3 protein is CSATWDFTDTQYF. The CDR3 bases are TGCAGTGCTACCTGGGACTTCACAGATACGCAGTATTTT.